This is a list of T cell receptor beta chains from one sample in a study of blood T cell repertoires in COVID-19. Here immunoSEQ multiplex PCR was the method, and the copy in TCRdb shows in-frame clones only, minus some. The sample carries more than 90,000 clones, roughly 86% recorded once. Sample: peripheral blood. The receptors here all came from a man between 35 and 55 years old with acute or convalescent COVID-19. The CDR3 runs from the conserved cysteine through the conserved F or W. The D gene is left open where the match is weak. Rows may omit the clone size; those that give it use once, few, many or a size class.

clone size: .; D gene: TRBD2; V gene: TRBV6-4; J gene: TRBJ2-2; CDR3 protein: CASSPRAGGLTGELFF; CDR3 DNA: TGTGCCAGCAGTCCTAGAGCGGGAGGACTCACCGGGGAGCTGTTTTTT
clone size: .; D gene: .; V gene: TRBV9; J gene: TRBJ1-1; CDR3 protein: CASSPQPQGNTEAFF; CDR3 DNA: TGTGCCAGCAGCCCCCAACCGCAGGGGAACACTGAAGCTTTCTTT
clone size: .; D gene: .; V gene: TRBV4-2; J gene: TRBJ2-6; CDR3 protein: CASSQDRSGANVLTF; CDR3 DNA: TGTGCCAGCAGCCAAGACAGGTCCGGGGCCAACGTCCTGACTTTC
clone size: .; D gene: TRBD1; V gene: TRBV5-6; J gene: TRBJ2-5; CDR3 protein: CASSWDSQETQYF; CDR3 DNA: TGTGCCAGCAGTTGGGACAGCCAAGAGACCCAGTACTTC
clone size: .; D gene: .; V gene: TRBV10-3; J gene: TRBJ2-2; CDR3 protein: CAISESLRGNTGELFF; CDR3 DNA: TGTGCCATCAGTGAGTCCCTTAGGGGAAACACCGGGGAGCTGTTTTTT
clone size: .; D gene: TRBD1; V gene: TRBV10-3; J gene: TRBJ1-6; CDR3 protein: CATRPDRGDSPLHF; CDR3 DNA: TGTGCCACCCGGCCGGACAGGGGTGATTCACCCCTCCACTTT
clone size: .; D gene: .; V gene: TRBV7-2; J gene: TRBJ1-2; CDR3 protein: CASSRRGEDGYTF; CDR3 DNA: TGTGCCAGCAGCCGGAGGGGCGAGGATGGCTACACCTTC
clone size: .; D gene: TRBD1; V gene: TRBV7-2; J gene: TRBJ1-2; CDR3 protein: CASSPGTGGDFYGYTF; CDR3 DNA: TGTGCCAGCAGCCCCGGGACAGGGGGGGATTTCTATGGCTACACCTTC
clone size: .; D gene: TRBD1; V gene: TRBV6-1; J gene: TRBJ2-3; CDR3 protein: CASSESGGGTDTQYF; CDR3 DNA: TGTGCCAGCAGTGAATCAGGGGGTGGCACAGATACGCAGTATTTT
clone size: .; D gene: .; V gene: TRBV30; J gene: TRBJ1-3; CDR3 protein: CAWTPINYSGNTIYF; CDR3 DNA: TGTGCCTGGACACCTATTAACTACTCTGGAAACACCATATATTTT
clone size: .; D gene: .; V gene: TRBV5-1; J gene: TRBJ1-2; CDR3 protein: CASSLALGPHSYGYTF; CDR3 DNA: TGCGCCAGCAGCTTGGCCTTAGGCCCTCACAGTTATGGCTACACCTTC
clone size: .; D gene: .; V gene: TRBV30; J gene: TRBJ2-2; CDR3 protein: CAWTENTGELFF; CDR3 DNA: TGTGCCTGGACAGAGAACACCGGGGAGCTGTTTTTT
clone size: few; D gene: TRBD1; V gene: TRBV4-1; J gene: TRBJ1-2; CDR3 protein: CASSQPMGTGNGYTF; CDR3 DNA: TGCGCCAGCAGCCAACCAATGGGGACAGGGAACGGCTACACCTTC
clone size: .; D gene: .; V gene: TRBV19; J gene: TRBJ1-1; CDR3 protein: CASTRRTENTEAFF; CDR3 DNA: TGTGCCAGTACCAGAAGGACAGAGAACACTGAAGCTTTCTTT
clone size: .; D gene: TRBD1; V gene: TRBV24-1; J gene: TRBJ1-5; CDR3 protein: CATSDPRQGAGPQHF; CDR3 DNA: TGTGCCACCAGTGATCCGAGGCAGGGGGCAGGGCCCCAGCATTTT